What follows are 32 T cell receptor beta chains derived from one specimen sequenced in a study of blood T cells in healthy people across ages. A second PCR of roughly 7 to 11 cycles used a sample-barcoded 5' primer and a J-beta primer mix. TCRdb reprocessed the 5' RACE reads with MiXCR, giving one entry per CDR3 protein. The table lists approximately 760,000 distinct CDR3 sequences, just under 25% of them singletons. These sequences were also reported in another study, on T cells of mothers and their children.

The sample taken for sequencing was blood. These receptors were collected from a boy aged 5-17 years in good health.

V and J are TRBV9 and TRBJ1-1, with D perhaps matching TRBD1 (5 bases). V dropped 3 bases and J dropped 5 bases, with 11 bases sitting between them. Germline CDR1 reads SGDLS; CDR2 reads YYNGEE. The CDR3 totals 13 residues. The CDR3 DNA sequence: TGTGCCAGCAGCGGGGCAGGGAGGACTGAAGCTTTCTTT. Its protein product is CASSGAGRTEAFF. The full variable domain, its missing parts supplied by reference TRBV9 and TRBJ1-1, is DSGVTQTPKHLITATGQRVTLRCSPRSGDLSVYWYQQSLDQGLQFLIQYYNGEERAKGNILERFSAQQFPDLHSELNLSSLELGDSALYFCASSGAGRTEAFFGQGTRLTVV.

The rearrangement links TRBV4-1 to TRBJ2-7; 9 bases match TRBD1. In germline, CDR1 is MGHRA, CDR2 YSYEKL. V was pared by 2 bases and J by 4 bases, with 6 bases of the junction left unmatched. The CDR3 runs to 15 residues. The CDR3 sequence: CASSQIPGQGYEQYF. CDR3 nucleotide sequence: TGCGCCAGCAGCCAAATACCCGGACAGGGGTACGAGCAGTACTTC.

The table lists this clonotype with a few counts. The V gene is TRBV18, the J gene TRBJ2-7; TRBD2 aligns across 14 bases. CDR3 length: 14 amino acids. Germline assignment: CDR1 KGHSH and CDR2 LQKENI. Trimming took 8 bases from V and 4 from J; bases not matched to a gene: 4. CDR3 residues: CASRTSGRSYEQYF. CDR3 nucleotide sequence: TGTGCCAGCCGGACTAGCGGGAGGTCGTACGAGCAGTACTTC.

The CDR3 nucleotides are TGTGCGTTGCGGGGGGCCAGCTCCTACGAGCAGTACTTC. It is translated as CALRGASSYEQYF. The rearrangement joins TRBV7-9 to TRBJ2-7, with TRBD2 identical over 8 bases. Germline V lookup: CDR1 SEHNR, CDR2 FQNEAQ (reference sequence). The CDR3 loop spans 13 amino acids.

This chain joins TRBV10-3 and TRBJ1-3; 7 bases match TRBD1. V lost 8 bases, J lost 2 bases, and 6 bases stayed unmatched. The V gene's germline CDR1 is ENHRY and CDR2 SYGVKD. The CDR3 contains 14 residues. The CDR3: CAIGSGTAGNTIYF. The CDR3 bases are TGTGCCATCGGATCCGGGACAGCTGGAAACACCATATATTTT.

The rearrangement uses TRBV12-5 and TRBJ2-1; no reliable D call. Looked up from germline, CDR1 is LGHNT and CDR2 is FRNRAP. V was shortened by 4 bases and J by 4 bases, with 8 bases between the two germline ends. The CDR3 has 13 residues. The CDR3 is CASGSPQYNEQFF. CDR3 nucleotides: TGTGCTAGTGGTTCGCCACAGTACAATGAGCAGTTCTTC.

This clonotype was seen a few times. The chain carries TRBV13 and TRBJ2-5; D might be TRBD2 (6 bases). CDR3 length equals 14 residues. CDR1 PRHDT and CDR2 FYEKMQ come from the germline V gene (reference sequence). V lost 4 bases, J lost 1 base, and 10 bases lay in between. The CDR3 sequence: CASSSRDAQETQYF. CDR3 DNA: TGTGCCAGCAGCTCGCGGGACGCCCAAGAGACCCAGTACTTC.

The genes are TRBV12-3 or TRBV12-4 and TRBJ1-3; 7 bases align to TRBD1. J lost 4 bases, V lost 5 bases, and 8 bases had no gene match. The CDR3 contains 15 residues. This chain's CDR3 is CASSPNGQVGNTIYF. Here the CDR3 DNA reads TGTGCCAGCAGTCCAAACGGACAGGTCGGAAACACCATATATTTT.

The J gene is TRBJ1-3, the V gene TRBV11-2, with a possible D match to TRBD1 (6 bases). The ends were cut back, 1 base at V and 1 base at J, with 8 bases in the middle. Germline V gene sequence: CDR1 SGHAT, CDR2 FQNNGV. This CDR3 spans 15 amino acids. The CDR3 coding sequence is TGTGCCAGCAGCTTAGGTGGGACATCTGGAAACACCATATATTTT. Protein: CASSLGGTSGNTIYF.

The CDR3 DNA sequence: TGTGCCAGCCTGAGGAGGGACACCTACGAGCAGTACTTC. Residues: CASLRRDTYEQYF. The chain has TRBV28 and TRBJ2-5; D possibly matches TRBD1 or TRBD2 (6 bases each). The DNA end is a closer match to TRBJ2-7, so the J assignment may be wrong. The CDR3 has 13 amino acids. CDR1 is MDHEN, CDR2 SYDVKM, per germline.

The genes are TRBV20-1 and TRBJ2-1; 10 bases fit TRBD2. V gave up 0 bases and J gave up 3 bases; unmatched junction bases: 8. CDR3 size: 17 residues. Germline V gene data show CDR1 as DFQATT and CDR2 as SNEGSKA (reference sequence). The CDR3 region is CSARDGLAVPHYNEQFF. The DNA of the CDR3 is TGCAGTGCTAGAGACGGACTAGCGGTCCCTCACTACAATGAGCAGTTCTTC.

The CDR3 loop is CASSSLAGVTGELFF. Here the CDR3 DNA reads TGTGCCAGCAGTTCCCTAGCGGGGGTCACCGGGGAGCTGTTTTTT. V and J are TRBV27 and TRBJ2-2; 10 positions agree with TRBD2. Germline V gives CDR1 MNHEY, CDR2 SMNVEV (reference sequence). Trimming removed 4 bases from V and 4 bases from J; junction bases left unmatched: 3. CDR3 length: 15 residues.

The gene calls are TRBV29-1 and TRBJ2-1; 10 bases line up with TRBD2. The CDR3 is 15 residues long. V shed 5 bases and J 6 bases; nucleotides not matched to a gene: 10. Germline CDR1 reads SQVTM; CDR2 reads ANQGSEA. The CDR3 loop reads CSVSPGTSERNEQFF. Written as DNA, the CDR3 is TGCAGCGTTAGCCCCGGGACTAGCGAGCGCAATGAGCAGTTCTTC.

CDR3 coding DNA: TGCGCCAGCAGTTCCCCTACGACGTCCGAGCAGTACTTC. Protein sequence: CASSSPTTSEQYF. J is TRBJ2-7 and V is TRBV5-1; D is undetermined. The CDR3 consists of 13 residues. The germline CDR1 and CDR2 sequences are SGHRS and YFSETQ. V lost 5 bases to trimming and J lost 6 bases, with 15 bases between them.

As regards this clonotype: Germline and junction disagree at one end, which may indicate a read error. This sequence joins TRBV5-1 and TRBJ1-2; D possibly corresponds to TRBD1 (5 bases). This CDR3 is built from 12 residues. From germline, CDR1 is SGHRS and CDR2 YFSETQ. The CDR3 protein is CASSLEGAGTIF. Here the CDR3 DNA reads TGCGCCAGCAGCTTGGAAGGCGCGGGGACTATATTC.

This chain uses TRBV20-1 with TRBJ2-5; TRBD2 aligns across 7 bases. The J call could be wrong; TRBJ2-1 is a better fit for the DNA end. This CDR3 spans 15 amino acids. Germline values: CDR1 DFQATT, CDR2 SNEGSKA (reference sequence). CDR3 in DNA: TGCAGTGCTAGAGAGCTCGACGGGGGGTGGTGGGAGCAGTTCTTC. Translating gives CSARELDGGWWEQFF.

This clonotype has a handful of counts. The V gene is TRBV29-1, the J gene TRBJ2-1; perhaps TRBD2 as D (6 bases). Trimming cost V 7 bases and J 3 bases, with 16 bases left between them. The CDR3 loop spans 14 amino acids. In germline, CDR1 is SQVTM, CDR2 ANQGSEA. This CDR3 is CSATDGGDYNEQFF. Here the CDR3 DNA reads TGCAGCGCCACGGACGGAGGGGACTACAATGAGCAGTTCTTC.

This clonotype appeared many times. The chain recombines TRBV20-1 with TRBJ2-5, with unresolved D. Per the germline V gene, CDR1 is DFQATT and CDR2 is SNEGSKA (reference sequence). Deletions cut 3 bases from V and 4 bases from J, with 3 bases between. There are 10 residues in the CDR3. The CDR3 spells CSARGETQYF. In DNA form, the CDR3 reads TGCAGTGCTAGGGGAGAGACCCAGTACTTC.

The CDR3 DNA follows: TGCGCCAGCAGCCAAGATATCTTTGGGGTAGCCGGGGAGCTGTTTTTT. It is translated as CASSQDIFGVAGELFF. V and J are TRBV4-3 and TRBJ2-2; D is unclear. The germline gives CDR1 LGHNA, CDR2 YSLEER. The CDR3 totals 16 residues. V dropped 0 bases and J dropped 6 bases, with 14 bases sitting between them.

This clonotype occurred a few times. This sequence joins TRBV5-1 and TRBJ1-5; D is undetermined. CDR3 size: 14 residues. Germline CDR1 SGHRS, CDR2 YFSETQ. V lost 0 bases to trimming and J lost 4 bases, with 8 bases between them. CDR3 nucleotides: TGCGCCAGCAGCTTGGACGGATTAAATCAGCCCCAGCATTTT. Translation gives CASSLDGLNQPQHF.

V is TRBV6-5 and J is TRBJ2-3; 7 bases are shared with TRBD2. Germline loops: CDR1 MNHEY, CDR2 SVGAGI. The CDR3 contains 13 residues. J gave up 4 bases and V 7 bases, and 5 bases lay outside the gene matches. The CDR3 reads CASMRAGADTQYF. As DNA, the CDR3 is TGTGCCAGCATGAGGGCGGGGGCAGATACGCAGTATTTT.

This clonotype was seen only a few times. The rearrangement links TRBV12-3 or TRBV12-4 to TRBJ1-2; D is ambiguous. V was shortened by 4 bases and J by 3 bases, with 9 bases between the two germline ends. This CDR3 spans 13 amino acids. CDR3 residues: CASSSTPYYGYTF. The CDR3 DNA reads TGTGCCAGCAGTTCTACACCCTACTATGGCTACACCTTC.

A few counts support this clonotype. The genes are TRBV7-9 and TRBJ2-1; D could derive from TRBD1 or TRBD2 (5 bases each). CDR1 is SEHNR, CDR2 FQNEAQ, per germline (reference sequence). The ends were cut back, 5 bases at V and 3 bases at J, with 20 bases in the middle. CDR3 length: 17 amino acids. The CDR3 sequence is CASSPQRTGPNYNEQFF. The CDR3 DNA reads TGTGCCAGCAGCCCCCAAAGGACGGGACCCAACTACAATGAGCAGTTCTTC.

CDR3: CASSLKTGLSGANVLTF. DNA of the CDR3: TGTGCCAGCAGCTTAAAAACAGGACTGTCTGGGGCCAACGTCCTGACTTTC. This rearrangement joins TRBV7-2 to TRBJ2-6; either TRBD1 or TRBD2 may fit D (5 bases each). V lost 2 bases and J 1 base, leaving 12 bases between the germline ends. The CDR3 contains 17 residues. The V gene's germline CDR1 is SGHTA and CDR2 FQGNSA.

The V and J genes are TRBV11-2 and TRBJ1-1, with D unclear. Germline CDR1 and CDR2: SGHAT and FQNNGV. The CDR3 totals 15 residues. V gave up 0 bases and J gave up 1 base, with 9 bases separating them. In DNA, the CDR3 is TGTGCCAGCAGCTTAGATGCGAAGCAGAACACTGAAGCTTTCTTT. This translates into CASSLDAKQNTEAFF.

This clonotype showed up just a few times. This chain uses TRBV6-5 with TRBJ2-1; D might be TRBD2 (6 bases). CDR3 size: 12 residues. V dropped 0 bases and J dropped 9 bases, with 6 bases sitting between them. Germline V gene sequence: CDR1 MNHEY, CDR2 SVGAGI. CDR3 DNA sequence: TGTGCCAGCAGTTACTCGGGGGGTGAGCAGTTCTTC. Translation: CASSYSGGEQFF.

Here the CDR3 reads CASSAGLLAGGYQETQYF. DNA of the CDR3: TGCGCCAGCAGCGCTGGACTATTAGCGGGAGGGTACCAAGAGACCCAGTACTTC. The chain combines TRBV5-1 with TRBJ2-5; 11 bases match TRBD2. Per the germline V gene, CDR1 is SGHRS and CDR2 is YFSETQ. The V and J ends lost 4 bases and 0 bases, in that order; junction bases with no gene match: 11. This CDR3 region has 18 residues.

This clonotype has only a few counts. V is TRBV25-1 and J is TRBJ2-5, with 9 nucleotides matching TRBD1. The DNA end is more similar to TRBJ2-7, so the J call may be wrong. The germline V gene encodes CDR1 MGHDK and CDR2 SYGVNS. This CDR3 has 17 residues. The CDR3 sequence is CASSPYPTGGIDYEQYF. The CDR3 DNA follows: TGTGCCAGCAGCCCATACCCGACAGGGGGTATTGACTACGAGCAGTACTTC.

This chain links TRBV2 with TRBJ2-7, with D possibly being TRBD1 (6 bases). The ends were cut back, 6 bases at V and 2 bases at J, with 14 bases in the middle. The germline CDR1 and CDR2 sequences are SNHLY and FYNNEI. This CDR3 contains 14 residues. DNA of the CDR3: TGTGCCAGCAGGGGGGCAGTCGGGACCTACGAGCAGTACTTC. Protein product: CASRGAVGTYEQYF.

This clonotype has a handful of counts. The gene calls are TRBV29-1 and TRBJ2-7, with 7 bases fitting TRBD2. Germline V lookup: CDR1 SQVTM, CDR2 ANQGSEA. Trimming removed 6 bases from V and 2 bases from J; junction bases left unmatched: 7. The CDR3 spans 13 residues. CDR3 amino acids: CSVEAGATYEQYF. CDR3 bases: TGCAGCGTCGAGGCGGGAGCGACCTACGAGCAGTACTTC.

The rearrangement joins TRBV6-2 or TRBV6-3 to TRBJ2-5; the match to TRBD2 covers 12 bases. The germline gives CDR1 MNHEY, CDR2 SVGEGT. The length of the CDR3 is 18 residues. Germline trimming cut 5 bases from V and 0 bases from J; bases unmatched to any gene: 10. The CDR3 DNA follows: TGTGCCAGCAGTAGCCCGGGGCTAGCGGGGGGGTACCAAGAGACCCAGTACTTC. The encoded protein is CASSSPGLAGGYQETQYF.

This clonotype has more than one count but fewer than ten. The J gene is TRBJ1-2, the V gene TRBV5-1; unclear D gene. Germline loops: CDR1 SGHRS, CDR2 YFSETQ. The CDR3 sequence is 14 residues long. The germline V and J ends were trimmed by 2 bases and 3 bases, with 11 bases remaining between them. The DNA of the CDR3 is TGCGCCAGCAGCTTCAATCAGGTGGACTATGGCTACACCTTC. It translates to CASSFNQVDYGYTF.